This T cell receptor (beta chain) is drawn from a study of CD8+ T cells in alopecia areata. Sequencing used cDNA as its template, made by extracting RNA and reverse transcribing it. Sequencing used immunoSEQ multiplex PCR; TCRdb keeps in-frame clones, though not all of them. The sample lists 200,000 to 250,000 clones, about two fifths occurring once. Regarding treatment: oral pan-JAK inhibitor, 5-10 mg twice daily. The clonotype comes from a human donor with alopecia areata. Sample: CD4+ T cells sorted from blood, taken at roughly week 30, from a patient treated with tofacitinib.

The CDR3 DNA is TGTGCCAGTAGTCCTGGCAGCTATGGCTACACCTTC. Translated: CASSPGSYGYTF. The gene calls are TRBV19 and TRBJ1-2; no definite D call. The germline gives CDR1 LNHDA, CDR2 SQIVND (reference sequence). Trimming cost V 5 bases and J 4 bases, with 8 bases left between them. CDR3 length: 12 amino acids.